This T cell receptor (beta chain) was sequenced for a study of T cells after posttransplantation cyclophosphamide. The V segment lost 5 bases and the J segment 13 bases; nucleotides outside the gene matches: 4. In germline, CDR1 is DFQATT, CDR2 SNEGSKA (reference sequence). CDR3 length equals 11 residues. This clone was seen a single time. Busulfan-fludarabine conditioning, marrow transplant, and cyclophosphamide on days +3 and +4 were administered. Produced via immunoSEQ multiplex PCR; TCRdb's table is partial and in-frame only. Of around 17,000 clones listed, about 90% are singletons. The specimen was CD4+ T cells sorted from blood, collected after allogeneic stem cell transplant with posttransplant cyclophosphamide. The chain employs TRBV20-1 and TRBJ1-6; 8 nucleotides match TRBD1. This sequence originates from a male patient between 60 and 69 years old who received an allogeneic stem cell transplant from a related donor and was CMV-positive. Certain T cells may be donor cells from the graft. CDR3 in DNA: TGCAGTGCTCAGACAGGGGACCCCCTCCACTTT. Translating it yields CSAQTGDPLHF.